This T cell receptor beta chain was sequenced in a study of T cell responses to AZD1222 COVID-19 vaccine (dated by TCRdb to 2020 to 2023). With respect to the entire study: A total of 233 trial participants underwent TCR sequencing, of whom 207 received two doses of AZD1222 and some 25 received two doses of the MenACWY control vaccine. Enrollment into the trials was organized by age into subgroups of 18-55, 56-69 and 70-plus years, and those subgroups contained 148, 28 and 57 TCR-sequenced participants, respectively. Study-wide conclusions, independent of this receptor: Most participants were white British and females outnumbered males, and the authors suggested that clonal diversity may have been underestimated. Conclusions about previously exposed vaccinees are limited because only five to seven AZD1222 recipients were SARS-CoV-2 seropositive at baseline. In the small 56-69-year group, the increase in depth fell short of significance, most likely because of low power. Spike-specific TCR breadth and depth rose significantly after two AZD1222 doses compared with day 0 and with MenACWY recipients. Because no day 14 peak-response samples were available, repertoires were characterized only after the peak T cell response. Epitopes outside the regions mutated in the B.1.351 and B.1.1.7 variants were reportedly recognized by nearly half of the unique spike-specific TCRs. The vaccine-associated CD4 TCRs covered the entire spike protein, and the dominant responses fell in regions 160-218 and 743-854.

The CDR3 regions of human TCRbeta chains were subjected to immunosequencing. From the authors' description of their analysis: Repertoire TCRs were checked for matches against a reference library of SARS-CoV-2-specific TCRs that had been generated using the MIRA antigen-specificity platform. Breadth was defined as the fraction of unique TCRs that were SARS-CoV-2-associated. Depth was defined as the fraction of total T cells that were SARS-CoV-2-associated. Using the MIRA data, each spike-specific TCR was mapped to the spike region that the TCR reacts to and placed in a CD4 or CD8 class. Log10-transformed breadth and depth values were compared by one-way ANOVA with Sidak's multiple comparisons tests. TCRdb's version of the immuneACCESS table is confined to in-frame rearrangements and falls short of the full clone set. An unresolved V gene accounts for under half of the shortfall where checked; the remainder is of unknown origin. V and J calls and clone size follow that table, whereas D and trimming were derived from the DNA. This sample is represented by about 120,000 clones; approximately 85% of them were singletons. Together, the top ten hold roughly 3.7% of the sample.

A note on this clone: Its antigen has not been determined. No qualities accompany the bases; no much larger clone lies one base away.

The germline V and J ends show losses of 6 bases and 6 bases respectively, and no gene match explains 6 bases of the junction. The CDR1 and CDR2 encoded by the germline V gene (reference sequence) are MNHEY and SMNVEV. From its cysteine to its phenylalanine, the CDR3 spans 13 amino acids. This entry keeps only the CDR3 DNA: 39 bases, framed from base 1. This specimen's time point label, per the study, means: baseline before first vaccination. What the treatment or condition label conveys for this sample: meningococcal conjugate vaccine given as trial control. Vaccinee samples were obtained from the UK trials COV001 and COV002, which included a single-blind randomized controlled phase 2/3 trial of AZD1222 (ChAdOx1 nCoV-19) in healthy adults. For TCRbeta chain sequencing, PBMC samples were collected from trial participants at day 0 and at day 28 after the second dose.

This TCR was recovered from an adult in good health. Recombination linked TRBV27 to TRBJ1-1; a stretch of 8 junction bases matches TRBD1. Specimen: peripheral blood, collected on day 0 of MenACWY control vaccination. At the DNA level, the sequence is TGTGCCAGCAGACGACAGGGGACGGCTGAAGCTTTCTTT. The resulting protein is CASRRQGTAEAFF.